This is a list of T cell receptor beta chains from one sample in a study of OX40 agonist ivuxolimab in advanced cancers. The method was immunoSEQ multiplex PCR; TCRdb's version includes in-frame clones alone and lacks a portion of them. This sample has 50,000 to 70,000 clones, with approximately 90% found just once. The sample in question was CD4+ or CD8+ T cells sorted from blood, obtained in a trial of the OX40 agonist ivuxolimab. Source of these receptors: an adult with an advanced solid tumor such as melanoma, head and neck, liver or kidney cancer. Each CDR3 is given with its conserved first and last residue. Fields, in order: D gene, J gene, V gene, clone size, CDR3 DNA, CDR3 protein. D genes are given only for firm matches. A row's size may be missing; if present it is once, few, many or a size class.

D gene: NA; J gene: TRBJ2-1; V gene: TRBV7-6; clone size: NA; CDR3 DNA: TGTGCCAGCAGCTTTGGCAATGAGCAGTTCTTC; CDR3 protein: CASSFGNEQFF
D gene: TRBD2; J gene: TRBJ2-3; V gene: TRBV10-3; clone size: NA; CDR3 DNA: TGTGCCATCAGTTCTACTAGCGGGAGCACAGATACGCAGTATTTT; CDR3 protein: CAISSTSGSTDTQYF
D gene: NA; J gene: TRBJ2-5; V gene: TRBV2; clone size: NA; CDR3 DNA: TGTGCCAGCAGGGACCCTGAAGAGACCCAGTACTTC; CDR3 protein: CASRDPEETQYF
D gene: NA; J gene: TRBJ2-7; V gene: TRBV6-6; clone size: NA; CDR3 DNA: TGTGCCAGCAGTTCTAAAGGACAGCTGGGGTCCTACGAGCAGTACTTC; CDR3 protein: CASSSKGQLGSYEQYF
D gene: NA; J gene: TRBJ2-2; V gene: TRBV12-5; clone size: once; CDR3 DNA: TGTGCTAGTGGTTTTGGGCGGACGAACACCGGGGAGCTGTTTTTT; CDR3 protein: CASGFGRTNTGELFF
D gene: TRBD1; J gene: TRBJ2-7; V gene: TRBV27; clone size: NA; CDR3 DNA: TGTGCCAGCAGTTCTGAACAGGGGGCGCTGGGGGAGCAGTACTTC; CDR3 protein: CASSSEQGALGEQYF
D gene: NA; J gene: TRBJ2-3; V gene: TRBV7-2; clone size: NA; CDR3 DNA: TGTGCCAGCAGCTCCTCCTATTTCACAGATACGCAGTATTTT; CDR3 protein: CASSSSYFTDTQYF
D gene: TRBD1; J gene: TRBJ1-6; V gene: TRBV6-5; clone size: NA; CDR3 DNA: TGTGCCAGCAGTCGCCCCACAGGGGTCAATTCACCCCTCCACTTT; CDR3 protein: CASSRPTGVNSPLHF
D gene: TRBD2; J gene: TRBJ2-7; V gene: TRBV18; clone size: NA; CDR3 DNA: TGTGCCAGCTCACCAATGGGACTAGCGATCACCTACGAGCAGTACTTC; CDR3 protein: CASSPMGLAITYEQYF
D gene: NA; J gene: TRBJ1-1; V gene: TRBV7-8; clone size: NA; CDR3 DNA: TGTGCCAGCAGCTTATATCAGGGAAGGACTGAAGCTTTCTTT; CDR3 protein: CASSLYQGRTEAFF
D gene: TRBD1; J gene: TRBJ1-3; V gene: TRBV30; clone size: NA; CDR3 DNA: TGTGCTGGACAGGGAGGCTCTGGAAACACCATATATTTT; CDR3 protein: CAGQGGSGNTIYF
D gene: TRBD1; J gene: TRBJ2-3; V gene: TRBV6-5; clone size: NA; CDR3 DNA: TGTGCCAGCAGTTATGGTGGACAGGGGTCCCTATATACGCAGTATTTT; CDR3 protein: CASSYGGQGSLYTQYF
D gene: TRBD1; J gene: TRBJ1-5; V gene: TRBV19; clone size: NA; CDR3 DNA: TGTGCCAGTAGTGTCGTGGGACAGGGGACGCCCCAGCATTTT; CDR3 protein: CASSVVGQGTPQHF
D gene: TRBD2; J gene: TRBJ2-3; V gene: TRBV10-1; clone size: NA; CDR3 DNA: TGCGCCAGCAGCGGGCGGGAGGGCCTAATAGATACGCAGTATTTT; CDR3 protein: CASSGREGLIDTQYF
D gene: NA; J gene: TRBJ2-1; V gene: TRBV10-1; clone size: few; CDR3 DNA: TGCGCCAGCCGTTCAGGAACGGGGAATGAGCAGTTCTTC; CDR3 protein: CASRSGTGNEQFF
D gene: NA; J gene: TRBJ2-3; V gene: TRBV6-4; clone size: NA; CDR3 DNA: TGTGCCAGCAGTGTCTCAGCCCACCCCGGAGGCACAGATACGCAGTATTTT; CDR3 protein: CASSVSAHPGGTDTQYF
D gene: NA; J gene: TRBJ1-4; V gene: TRBV6-1; clone size: NA; CDR3 DNA: TGTGCCAGCACCCGTAGTAATGAAAAACTGTTTTTT; CDR3 protein: CASTRSNEKLFF
D gene: NA; J gene: TRBJ1-2; V gene: TRBV4-2; clone size: NA; CDR3 DNA: TGTGCCAGCAGCCAAGGGACAAGCTTAGTCTATGGCTACACCTTC; CDR3 protein: CASSQGTSLVYGYTF
D gene: TRBD2; J gene: TRBJ2-1; V gene: TRBV7-9; clone size: NA; CDR3 DNA: TGTGCCAGCAGCAAAGAGACGGGGGGGTACAATGAGCAGTTCTTC; CDR3 protein: CASSKETGGYNEQFF
D gene: NA; J gene: TRBJ2-7; V gene: TRBV10-3; clone size: NA; CDR3 DNA: TGTGCCATCAGTGGTTGGGGGAACTACGAGCAGTACTTC; CDR3 protein: CAISGWGNYEQYF
D gene: TRBD1; J gene: TRBJ2-4; V gene: TRBV19; clone size: NA; CDR3 DNA: TGTGCCAGTAGCCTAACAGGGGGCAGGAACATTCAGTACTTC; CDR3 protein: CASSLTGGRNIQYF
D gene: NA; J gene: TRBJ2-6; V gene: TRBV10-2; clone size: NA; CDR3 DNA: TGCGCCAGCAGCCAGGCTTCTGGGGCCAACGTCCTGACTTTC; CDR3 protein: CASSQASGANVLTF
D gene: NA; J gene: TRBJ2-7; V gene: TRBV6-6; clone size: NA; CDR3 DNA: TGTGCCAGCAGTTACTCGTTTACACACGAGCAGTACTTC; CDR3 protein: CASSYSFTHEQYF
D gene: NA; J gene: TRBJ1-2; V gene: TRBV27; clone size: NA; CDR3 DNA: TGTGCCAGCAGTTTAGTCCCAGGGAACTATGGCTACACCTTC; CDR3 protein: CASSLVPGNYGYTF
D gene: TRBD2; J gene: TRBJ2-3; V gene: TRBV19; clone size: once; CDR3 DNA: TGTGCCAGTAGTATTACTAGCGGGAAGGGAGATACGCAGTATTTT; CDR3 protein: CASSITSGKGDTQYF
D gene: TRBD2; J gene: TRBJ2-1; V gene: TRBV11-2; clone size: NA; CDR3 DNA: TGTGCCAGCAGCTCACCGGGACTAGCGGGATGGAATGAGCAGTTCTTC; CDR3 protein: CASSSPGLAGWNEQFF
D gene: TRBD2; J gene: TRBJ2-7; V gene: TRBV10-2; clone size: NA; CDR3 DNA: TGCGCCAGCAGTGAGGGGACTAGCGGGAGCTTCGAGCAGTACTTC; CDR3 protein: CASSEGTSGSFEQYF
D gene: NA; J gene: TRBJ2-2; V gene: TRBV10-3; clone size: NA; CDR3 DNA: TGTGCCATCAGTGCTTACGGAGGGGGAGCCGGGGAGCTGTTTTTT; CDR3 protein: CAISAYGGGAGELFF
D gene: TRBD2; J gene: TRBJ2-3; V gene: TRBV30; clone size: NA; CDR3 DNA: TGTGCCTGGAGTGTACTGAGCGGGAACGGTGATACGCAGTATTTT; CDR3 protein: CAWSVLSGNGDTQYF
D gene: NA; J gene: TRBJ2-3; V gene: TRBV21-1; clone size: NA; CDR3 DNA: TGTGCCAGCAGCAAAGGGGGACAGGGGCATACAGATACGCAGTATTTT; CDR3 protein: CASSKGGQGHTDTQYF
D gene: NA; J gene: TRBJ2-3; V gene: TRBV5-1; clone size: NA; CDR3 DNA: TGCGCCAGCAGCTTGGGCCAGGAATACACAGATACGCAGTATTTT; CDR3 protein: CASSLGQEYTDTQYF
D gene: TRBD1; J gene: TRBJ1-2; V gene: TRBV2; clone size: NA; CDR3 DNA: TGTGCCAGCAGCCCTACCGGGACAGGAACTAACTATGGCTACACCTTC; CDR3 protein: CASSPTGTGTNYGYTF
D gene: NA; J gene: TRBJ1-5; V gene: TRBV30; clone size: NA; CDR3 DNA: TGTGCCTGGAGTGTAGGCAACAGGGCTTTGGCTTCCTTCGATCAGCCCCAGCATTTT; CDR3 protein: CAWSVGNRALASFDQPQHF
D gene: NA; J gene: TRBJ1-3; V gene: TRBV9; clone size: NA; CDR3 DNA: TGTGCCAGCAGACAGGGAGGCTCTGGAAACACCATATATTTT; CDR3 protein: CASRQGGSGNTIYF
D gene: TRBD2; J gene: TRBJ2-1; V gene: TRBV14; clone size: NA; CDR3 DNA: TGTGCCAGCAGCCTGACTAGCGGTTCCTACAATGAGCAGTTCTTC; CDR3 protein: CASSLTSGSYNEQFF
D gene: TRBD1; J gene: TRBJ1-2; V gene: TRBV10-3; clone size: few; CDR3 DNA: TGTGCCATCAGTGAGCGCCAGGGGGGGGATGGCTACACCTTC; CDR3 protein: CAISERQGGDGYTF
D gene: NA; J gene: TRBJ2-7; V gene: TRBV19; clone size: NA; CDR3 DNA: TGTGCCAGTAGTAACCAGGGCTACGAGCAGTACTTC; CDR3 protein: CASSNQGYEQYF
D gene: TRBD2; J gene: TRBJ2-7; V gene: TRBV19; clone size: NA; CDR3 DNA: TGTGCCAGTAGTAGGACAGGGCCGGGACTAGCGGGAGAGGGCTACGAGCAGTACTTC; CDR3 protein: CASSRTGPGLAGEGYEQYF
D gene: NA; J gene: TRBJ2-3; V gene: TRBV7-2; clone size: NA; CDR3 DNA: TGTGCCAGCAGCTTTTACACAGATACGCAGTATTTT; CDR3 protein: CASSFYTDTQYF
D gene: TRBD2; J gene: TRBJ2-1; V gene: TRBV7-2; clone size: NA; CDR3 DNA: TGTGCCAGCAGTCCAACGGTAGCGGGAGGTACCAATGAGCAGTTCTTC; CDR3 protein: CASSPTVAGGTNEQFF
D gene: NA; J gene: TRBJ2-7; V gene: TRBV15; clone size: NA; CDR3 DNA: TGTGCCACCAGCCGTGTCGGGGAGAAATACGAGCAGTACTTC; CDR3 protein: CATSRVGEKYEQYF
D gene: NA; J gene: TRBJ2-3; V gene: TRBV10-3; clone size: few; CDR3 DNA: TGTGCCATCAGTGCTGGCGGGAGCACAGATACGCAGTATTTT; CDR3 protein: CAISAGGSTDTQYF
D gene: NA; J gene: TRBJ1-1; V gene: TRBV10-1; clone size: NA; CDR3 DNA: TGCGCCAGCAGCCGAGGCACTGAAGCTTTCTTT; CDR3 protein: CASSRGTEAFF
D gene: NA; J gene: TRBJ2-7; V gene: TRBV28; clone size: NA; CDR3 DNA: TGTGCCAGCAGTCCACCGGGAGGGGGCACCGACGAGCAGTACTTC; CDR3 protein: CASSPPGGGTDEQYF
D gene: TRBD1; J gene: TRBJ2-7; V gene: TRBV10-3; clone size: NA; CDR3 DNA: TGTGCCATCAGACAGGACAGGGCCTACGAGCAGTACTTC; CDR3 protein: CAIRQDRAYEQYF
D gene: NA; J gene: TRBJ1-2; V gene: TRBV27; clone size: once; CDR3 DNA: TGTGCCAGCAGTTTATTGGCAGGGGATCGGGGCTACACCTTC; CDR3 protein: CASSLLAGDRGYTF
D gene: TRBD1; J gene: TRBJ2-7; V gene: TRBV7-2; clone size: NA; CDR3 DNA: TGTGCCAGCAGCGATGACAGGGGGAGGCACGAGCAGTACTTC; CDR3 protein: CASSDDRGRHEQYF
D gene: NA; J gene: TRBJ2-7; V gene: TRBV7-9; clone size: once; CDR3 DNA: TGTGCCAGCAGCTTAGTGTTGGGGGGATATCCCTACGAGCAGTACTTC; CDR3 protein: CASSLVLGGYPYEQYF
D gene: NA; J gene: TRBJ1-1; V gene: TRBV5-1; clone size: NA; CDR3 DNA: TGCGCCAGCAGCATAGGGGGAGGCAGTGGCACTGAAGCTTTCTTT; CDR3 protein: CASSIGGGSGTEAFF
D gene: NA; J gene: TRBJ2-7; V gene: TRBV18; clone size: NA; CDR3 DNA: TGTGCCAGCTCACCAAGTAGGGTCACCAACGAGCAGTACTTC; CDR3 protein: CASSPSRVTNEQYF
D gene: NA; J gene: TRBJ2-3; V gene: TRBV30; clone size: NA; CDR3 DNA: TGTGCCTGGACCAGACCCACAGATACGCAGTATTTT; CDR3 protein: CAWTRPTDTQYF
D gene: NA; J gene: TRBJ2-2; V gene: TRBV25-1; clone size: NA; CDR3 DNA: TGTGCCAGCAGTGAATACACCGGGTATATCGGGGAGCTGTTTTTT; CDR3 protein: CASSEYTGYIGELFF
D gene: NA; J gene: TRBJ1-2; V gene: TRBV5-5; clone size: NA; CDR3 DNA: TGTGCCAGCAGCTTTATGATGGGCAGGAGCACTACCTATGGCTACACCTTC; CDR3 protein: CASSFMMGRSTTYGYTF